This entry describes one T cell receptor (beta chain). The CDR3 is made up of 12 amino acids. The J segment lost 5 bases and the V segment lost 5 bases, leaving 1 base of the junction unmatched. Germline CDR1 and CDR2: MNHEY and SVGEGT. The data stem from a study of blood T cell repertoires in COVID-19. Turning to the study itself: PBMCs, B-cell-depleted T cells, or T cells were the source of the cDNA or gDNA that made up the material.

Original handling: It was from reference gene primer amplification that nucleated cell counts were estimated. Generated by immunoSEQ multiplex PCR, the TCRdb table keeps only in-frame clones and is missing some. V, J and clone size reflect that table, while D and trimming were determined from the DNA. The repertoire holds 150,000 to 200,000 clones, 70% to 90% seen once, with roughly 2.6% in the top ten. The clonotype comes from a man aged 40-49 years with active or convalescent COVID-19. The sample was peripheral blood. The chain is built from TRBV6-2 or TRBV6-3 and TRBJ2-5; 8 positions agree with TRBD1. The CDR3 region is CASSRTGETQYF. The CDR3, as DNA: TGTGCCAGCAGTAGGACAGGGGAGACCCAGTACTTC.